The T cell receptor (beta chain) under discussion was sequenced for a study of molecular identifiers for immune sequencing clone quantification (dated by TCRdb to 2017 to 2018). At the level of the whole study: For a replicate experiment, the RNA from either 20,000 or 100,000 naive CD8 T cells was divided into five aliquots, and four of those aliquots went on to sequencing. This methods study used CD8 T cells to benchmark TCR RNA copy counting and molecular-identifier clustering-based TCR repertoire sequencing (MIDCIRS).

Libraries of naive CD8 T cells were built from around 20,000 to 1,000,000 sorted cells, with 10%, 30% or 50% of the purified RNA used. Naive CD8 T cells were FACS-sorted as CD8+CD4-CCR7+CD45RA+ on a BD FACSAria II into RLT Plus buffer. To test detection sensitivity, Jurkat RNA equal to around 10 TCR copies was added to samples of about 19,000-1,100,000 naive CD8 T cells. Enrichment of CD8 T cells was done with RosetteSep CD8+ T Cell Enrichment Cocktail plus Ficoll-Paque, and ACK red cell lysis came afterward. This clonotype appeared many times. It has no known antigen specificity. Per-base quality was not reported, and no clone a single base away is much larger than it. What the research found in general, with its limitations: Naive libraries contained spiked-in Jurkat TCR RNA (roughly 10 copies' worth), which is not part of the donor repertoire. In CMV-specific effector cells, clones with more than 20 RNA copies accounted for over 97% of molecules, whereas in naive cells such clones accounted for under 1%. The sizes of highly expanded clones could end up underestimated when identical TCR molecules share a barcode. Even against a background of one million naive CD8 T cells, spiked-in Jurkat TCR RNA amounting to a single cell's worth was reported to be detectable. When barcode sub-clustering was left out, chimeric consensus sequences inflated TCR diversity, with chimeras reaching as high as 47%. Modeling gave 3 to 3.5 recovered TCR RNA copies per cell versus approximately 11 by digital PCR, implying roughly 29% capture efficiency.

The method was PCR. Sequenced on an Illumina HiSeq 4000. Bulk TCR libraries were generated as previously described, with the TCR primers listed in Table S5 used. Purification of total RNA was performed with the Qiagen AllPrep DNA/RNA kit. Before analysis, reads from multiple sequencing runs of one library were combined. In the authors' own workflow: Reads were retained only if their TCR constant sequence matched exactly, and those retained reads were trimmed to 150 nt and grouped according to their 12-nt molecular barcodes. Reads within each barcode group were sub-clustered using a 15% Levenshtein threshold, and quality-weighted consensus sequences were constructed for each RNA molecule. Non-functional sequences were filtered out, along with any lower-count sequence sitting one edit away from another sequence. Based on fitting two negative binomial distributions, any barcode sub-cluster with under 20% of the maximum read count was discarded. TCRdb redid the processing of the public reads, applying fastp at Q25 and MiXCR, and retained in-frame beta chains. Each entry is one CDR3 protein sequence, shown with its most common DNA and genes. The V and J calls and clone size come from TCRdb's table, not from the authors' own analysis. The sample data list fewer than 350,000 distinct CDR3 sequences, and about a fifth of these were observed just once. The ten largest clones represent 0.81% of the sample.

V was cut back by 2 bases and J by 6 bases, leaving a gap of 13 bases between them. Looking up the germline V gene yields CDR1 MNHEY and CDR2 SVGEGT. The CDR3 measures 14 amino acids from cysteine to phenylalanine. The CDR3 DNA has 42 bases and is translated from base 1. The V and J genes are TRBV6-2 or TRBV6-3 and TRBJ2-5; tentative D gene TRBD1, with 5 bases matching. The source of this sequence is a human donor in good health. Some libraries in this study had Jurkat cell RNA spiked in. Sequencing was carried out using naive CD8+ T cells from blood, with Jurkat cell RNA spiked in. Explained via the paper, the cell subset or site label denotes: FACS-sorted CD8+CD4-CCR7+CD45RA+ naive T cells. The sequence in DNA is TGTGCCAGCAGTTACGGGGCAGGGCTGAAGACCCAGTACTTC. Translated, it gives CASSYGAGLKTQYF.